A single sample is the source of the 28 T cell receptor beta chains below, sequenced in a study of T cell responses to AZD1222 COVID-19 vaccine. TCRdb keeps only in-frame clones here, not all; method: immunoSEQ multiplex PCR. The repertoire holds about 110,000 clones, about 90% seen once, with 7.5% in the top ten. The sequencing here drew on peripheral blood, taken on day 0 of AZD1222 vaccination. The receptor source for this set is an adult in good health.

The chain joins TRBV12-3 or TRBV12-4 to TRBJ1-6, with D tentatively TRBD1 (6 bases). Trimming shortened V by 3 bases and J by 10 bases, and 10 bases separated the two germline ends. The CDR3 runs to 13 residues. The CDR3 loop reads CASSFRQDSPLHF. CDR3 coding DNA: TGTGCCAGCAGTTTTAGACAGGACTCACCCCTCCACTTT.

The J gene is TRBJ1-5, the V gene TRBV18; D ambiguous. Trimming removed 5 bases at V and 0 bases at J, with 8 bases between. Germline CDR1 reads KGHSH; CDR2 reads LQKENI. The CDR3 sequence is 14 residues long. The CDR3 is CASSSSYSNQPQHF. CDR3 nucleotide sequence: TGTGCCAGCTCAAGTAGTTATAGCAATCAGCCCCAGCATTTT.

The chain links TRBV20-1 to TRBJ1-4, with D hard to call. V was cut by 6 bases and J by 8 bases, with 7 bases left in between. The V gene's germline CDR1 is DFQATT and CDR2 SNEGSKA (reference sequence). This CDR3 region has 10 residues. The CDR3 DNA sequence: TGCAGTGCCGAATGGGAAAAACTGTTTTTT. It translates to CSAEWEKLFF.

This clone has a single count. V gene TRBV20-1 combines with J gene TRBJ2-3, with a tentative D call TRBD2 (5 bases). The CDR3 runs to 11 residues. Germline lookup yields CDR1 DFQATT and CDR2 SNEGSKA (reference sequence). V was pared by 3 bases and J by 8 bases, with 9 bases between. CDR3 region: CSARAGGTQYF. The CDR3, as DNA: TGCAGTGCTAGGGCGGGCGGTACGCAGTATTTT.

V and J are TRBV18 and TRBJ1-5; D unclear. The V and J ends lost 6 bases and 2 bases respectively, with 14 bases between them. Germline assignment: CDR1 KGHSH and CDR2 LQKENI. The CDR3 runs to 15 residues. CDR3 sequence (DNA): TGTGCCAGCTCGCCGTCCGGGGTAGGCAATCAGCCCCAGCATTTT. Protein sequence: CASSPSGVGNQPQHF. The complete variable domain, with remaining parts taken from reference TRBV18 and TRBJ1-5, reads NAGVMQNPRHLVRRRGQEARLRCSPMKGHSHVYWYRQLPEEGLKFMVYLQKENIIDESGMPKERFSAEFPKEGPSILRIQQVVRGDSAAYFCASSPSGVGNQPQHFGDGTRLSIL.

The genes are TRBV3-1 (or the pseudogene TRBV3-2) and TRBJ2-3, with 10 bases identical to TRBD2. From germline, CDR1 is LGHDT and CDR2 YNNKEL (reference sequence). CDR3 length: 18 amino acids. V trimming: 0 bases; J trimming: 1 base; junction bases outside the gene matches: 7. The CDR3, as DNA: TGTGCCAGCAGCCAAGAAGGTGGCGGGACTAGCGGCACAGATACGCAGTATTTT. It yields the protein CASSQEGGGTSGTDTQYF.

V and J are TRBV6-6 and TRBJ1-1; maybe TRBD1 (6 bases). CDR1 and CDR2 (germline): MNHNY, SVGAGI (reference sequence). The CDR3 extends over 13 amino acids. Trimming shortened V by 7 bases and J by 4 bases, and 13 bases separated the two germline ends. Here the CDR3 reads CASTWEGGTEAFF. Written as DNA, the CDR3 is TGTGCCAGCACCTGGGAGGGGGGCACTGAAGCTTTCTTT.

This clone appeared many times. The same CDR3 is also encoded by other DNA sequences in this sample. The rearrangement uses TRBV18 and TRBJ1-1, with D uncertain. The germline CDR1 and CDR2 sequences are KGHSH and LQKENI. Deletions cut 2 bases from V and 0 bases from J, with 7 bases between. This CDR3 is 14 amino acids long. The CDR3 bases are TGTGCCAGCTCACCATTAAACGTGAACACTGAAGCTTTCTTT. Its protein is CASSPLNVNTEAFF.

In its sample, this clone was seen once. The chain joins TRBV3-1 (or the pseudogene TRBV3-2) to TRBJ1-2, with unresolved D. With 3 bases removed from V and 3 bases from J, the gap between germline ends came to 2 bases. The CDR3 sequence is 11 residues long. Germline-derived CDR1 and CDR2 are LGHDT and YNNKEL (reference sequence). The chain's CDR3 is CASSQYYGYTF. The CDR3 DNA reads TGTGCCAGCAGCCAGTACTATGGCTACACCTTC.

V is TRBV30 and J is TRBJ1-2, with D possibly matching TRBD1 (5 bases). This CDR3 comprises 15 residues. Trimming stripped 3 bases from V and 4 bases from J, with 18 bases between. The germline V gene encodes CDR1 GTSNPN and CDR2 SVGIG (reference sequence). CDR3 nucleotide sequence: TGTGCCTGGAGCGCCTGGGCGGGGGTCAGCTATGGCTACACCTTC. It specifies CAWSAWAGVSYGYTF.

The gene calls are TRBV12-3 or TRBV12-4 and TRBJ2-5; D gene unclear. V lost 6 bases, J lost 5 bases, and 7 bases lay in between. The CDR3 has 11 amino acids. CDR3 region: CASSSWETQYF. CDR3 coding DNA: TGTGCCAGCAGCTCTTGGGAGACCCAGTACTTC.

The chain links TRBV30 to TRBJ1-1, with 11 bases aligning to TRBD1. CDR1 and CDR2 from the germline V gene are GTSNPN and SVGIG (reference sequence). This CDR3 region has 15 residues. The trim removed 5 bases at V and 4 bases at J, leaving 9 bases unmatched. The CDR3 loop reads CAWGRWTGGGTEAFF. CDR3 coding DNA: TGTGCCTGGGGTCGCTGGACAGGGGGCGGCACTGAAGCTTTCTTT.

J is TRBJ1-5 and V is TRBV2; maybe TRBD1 (6 bases). CDR1 is SNHLY, CDR2 FYNNEI, per germline. The V and J ends lost 2 bases and 7 bases respectively, with 12 bases between them. The CDR3 runs to 14 residues. In nucleotides, the CDR3 is TGTGCCAGCAGTGAACAGGGGCGCGGGCAGCCCCAGCATTTT. Translating it yields CASSEQGRGQPQHF.

The chain combines TRBV12-3 or TRBV12-4 with TRBJ1-2; D call uncertain. This CDR3 comprises 13 residues. The V gene lost 3 bases and the J gene lost 4 bases, with 9 bases spanning the gap. The CDR3 protein is CASSLGQTYGYTF. The CDR3 DNA sequence: TGTGCCAGCAGTTTGGGTCAGACCTATGGCTACACCTTC.

The rearrangement joins TRBV5-6 to TRBJ1-2; a weak D match, TRBD1 (6 bases). Germline CDR1 SGHDT, CDR2 YYEEEE. V lost 4 bases and J lost 0, with 10 bases in between. CDR3 length: 14 residues. The CDR3 DNA sequence: TGTGCCAGCAGCGAGGGGGTAGCTAACTATGGCTACACCTTC. Its translation: CASSEGVANYGYTF. Drawing the rest from reference TRBV5-6 and TRBJ1-2, the complete variable domain is DAGVTQSPTHLIKTRGQQVTLRCSPKSGHDTVSWYQQALGQGPQFIFQYYEEEERQRGNFPDRFSGHQFPNYSSELNVNALLLGDSALYLCASSEGVANYGYTFGSGTRLTVV.

The chain couples TRBV4-1 to TRBJ2-3, with D possibly TRBD2 on 7 matching bases. Germline V gene sequence: CDR1 MGHRA, CDR2 YSYEKL. The CDR3 runs 15 residues. V lost 0 bases, J lost 2 bases, and 9 bases lay in between. The DNA for the CDR3 is TGCGCCAGCAGCCAAGATCGGGGGGCCACAGATACGCAGTATTTT. As protein: CASSQDRGATDTQYF.

This chain uses TRBV20-1 with TRBJ2-1; TRBD2 aligns across 10 bases. V lost 3 bases, J lost 6 bases, and 5 bases stayed unmatched. Germline V gene data show CDR1 as DFQATT and CDR2 as SNEGSKA (reference sequence). CDR3 length equals 14 residues. The CDR3 reads CSASLAGVFNEQFF. CDR3 DNA sequence: TGCAGTGCTAGTCTAGCGGGAGTGTTCAATGAGCAGTTCTTC.

The table lists this clone with a count of one. The rearrangement joins TRBV6-5 to TRBJ2-7; TRBD2 is a possible D gene (7 bases). CDR1 MNHEY and CDR2 SVGAGI come from the germline V gene. Trimming removed 9 bases at V and 2 bases at J, with 14 bases between. CDR3 length: 13 residues. The CDR3 protein is CARGGAVPYEQYF. Here the CDR3 DNA reads TGTGCCAGGGGGGGGGCGGTACCCTACGAGCAGTACTTC.

This clone occurred once. The CDR3 region is CASSQYTDTQYF. In nucleotides, the CDR3 is TGTGCCAGCAGCCAATACACAGATACGCAGTATTTT. V usage is TRBV7-9 and J usage is TRBJ2-3; D unclear. The germline V gene has CDR1 SEHNR and CDR2 FQNEAQ (reference sequence). The V end was cut by 5 bases, the J end by 2 bases, with 5 bases between. CDR3 length equals 12 residues. The full variable domain, completed using reference TRBV7-9 and TRBJ2-3, is DTGVSQNPRHKITKRGQNVTFRCDPISEHNRLYWYRQTLGQGPEFLTYFQNEAQLEKSRLLSDRFSAERPKGSFSTLEIQRTEQGDSAMYLCASSQYTDTQYFGPGTRLTVL.

In this sample, this clone turned up once. The chain combines TRBV14 with TRBJ1-2; D call uncertain. Germline V gives CDR1 SGHDN, CDR2 FVKESK. Trimming cost V 0 bases and J 4 bases, with 6 bases left between them. The CDR3 is 13 amino acids. For the CDR3, the DNA is TGTGCCAGCAGCCAAGAAGGTGGCTATGGCTACACCTTC. It yields the protein CASSQEGGYGYTF.

The chain couples TRBV15 to TRBJ1-2; D remains ambiguous. The germline V gene encodes CDR1 LNHNV and CDR2 YYDKDF (reference sequence). Deletions cut 0 bases from V and 8 bases from J, with 13 bases between. CDR3 size: 14 residues. The CDR3 region has the DNA TGTGCCACCAGCAGAGATAGCGGATATGAGGGCTACACCTTC. Encoded protein: CATSRDSGYEGYTF.

The rearrangement joins TRBV9 to TRBJ2-3; tentative D call: TRBD2 (6 bases). CDR1 and CDR2 from the germline V gene are SGDLS and YYNGEE. Trimming pared 4 bases from V and 2 bases from J, leaving 11 bases between. This CDR3 is built from 14 residues. CDR3 region: CASSPSGSTDTQYF. For the CDR3, the DNA is TGTGCCAGCAGCCCCAGCGGGTCCACAGATACGCAGTATTTT.

The chain has TRBV6-5 and TRBJ1-1, with D tentatively TRBD1 (5 bases). The CDR3 covers 13 residues. Germline CDR1 MNHEY, CDR2 SVGAGI. Trimming cost V 6 bases and J 0 bases, with 8 bases left between them. This CDR3 is CASRTDLNTEAFF. The DNA for the CDR3 is TGTGCCAGCAGGACAGATTTGAACACTGAAGCTTTCTTT.

The chain employs TRBV19 and TRBJ1-5; D may be TRBD1 (5 bases). In germline, CDR1 is LNHDA, CDR2 SQIVND (reference sequence). V lost 6 bases to trimming and J lost 7 bases, with 19 bases between them. The CDR3 is made up of 15 amino acids. CDR3 region: CASSPPQGAWQPQHF. CDR3 in DNA: TGTGCCAGTAGCCCACCTCAAGGGGCCTGGCAGCCCCAGCATTTT.

The genes are TRBV12-3 or TRBV12-4 and TRBJ1-1, with D uncertain. This CDR3 is 12 amino acids long. V lost 1 base to trimming and J lost 3 bases, with 3 bases between them. The CDR3, as DNA: TGTGCCAGCAGTTTAGTGGACACTGAAGCTTTCTTT. Protein sequence: CASSLVDTEAFF.

The chain links TRBV7-9 to TRBJ1-2; no clear D. Germline CDR1 is SEHNR and CDR2 is FQNEAQ (reference sequence). There are 13 residues in the CDR3. V dropped 3 bases and J dropped 8 bases, with 13 bases sitting between them. DNA for the CDR3: TGTGCCAGCAGCTTGGAAGGACTATTGGGCTACACCTTC. Its translation is CASSLEGLLGYTF. Filled out from reference TRBV7-9 and TRBJ1-2, the complete variable domain reads DTGVSQNPRHKITKRGQNVTFRCDPISEHNRLYWYRQTLGQGPEFLTYFQNEAQLEKSRLLSDRFSAERPKGSFSTLEIQRTEQGDSAMYLCASSLEGLLGYTFGSGTRLTVV.

This sequence joins TRBV18 and TRBJ1-5; TRBD1 agrees at 9 bases. The CDR3 length is 14 residues. After removal of 2 bases from V and 4 bases from J, the junction contained 0 bases not matched to a gene. CDR1 KGHSH and CDR2 LQKENI come from the germline V gene. CDR3 DNA sequence: TGTGCCAGCTCACCAGGGACAGGGAATCAGCCCCAGCATTTT. This codes for CASSPGTGNQPQHF. The full variable domain, with the rest looked up from reference TRBV18 and TRBJ1-5, is NAGVMQNPRHLVRRRGQEARLRCSPMKGHSHVYWYRQLPEEGLKFMVYLQKENIIDESGMPKERFSAEFPKEGPSILRIQQVVRGDSAAYFCASSPGTGNQPQHFGDGTRLSIL.

V is TRBV12-3 or TRBV12-4 and J is TRBJ1-1, with D perhaps matching TRBD1 (6 bases). CDR3 size: 13 residues. V lost 8 bases to trimming and J lost 0 bases, with 10 bases between them. CDR3 residues: CASGTQMNTEAFF. Written as DNA, the CDR3 is TGTGCCAGCGGGACACAGATGAACACTGAAGCTTTCTTT.